The 4 T cell receptor beta chains below come from one sample, sequenced in a study of tumor-infiltrating lymphocytes in localized non-small cell lung cancer listed by TCRdb under 2021. The library was generated by the immunoSEQ multiplex PCR assay. TCRdb stores this immuneACCESS table with in-frame sequences only. Part of the clones is absent; in the studies checked, under half of the shortfall reflects unresolved V genes, and no reason is known for the rest. In all, the sample holds fewer than 11,000 clones, and about three fifths of those were seen once. About 11% of the sample is held by the ten biggest clonotypes. Sequences were obtained from uninvolved lung tissue not adjacent to the tumor. Receptor source: a human donor with non-small cell lung cancer.

This chain links TRBV7-2 with TRBJ2-2; 8 positions agree with TRBD1. Germline V gene sequence: CDR1 SGHTA, CDR2 FQGNSA. This CDR3 comprises 15 residues. With 2 bases clipped from V and 5 bases from J, the junction kept 4 bases outside the gene matches. The CDR3 nucleotides are TGTGCCAGCAGCTTACAGGGGGCGAGTACCGGGGAGCTGTTTTTT. Protein product: CASSLQGASTGELFF.

The rearrangement uses TRBV27 and TRBJ1-3; 8 bases align to TRBD1. This CDR3 has 15 residues. Germline lookup yields CDR1 MNHEY and CDR2 SMNVEV (reference sequence). The ends lost 3 bases at V and 4 bases at J; junction bases unmatched: 5. CDR3 sequence: CASSLRTGPGNTIYF. CDR3 in DNA: TGTGCCAGCAGTTTGCGGACAGGGCCAGGAAACACCATATATTTT.

The V call is TRBV11-1, the J call TRBJ2-1; D is perhaps TRBD2 (5 bases). The CDR3 consists of 16 residues. Germline assignment: CDR1 SGHAT and CDR2 FQDESV (reference sequence). Trimming left V 1 base short and J 0 bases short, with 10 bases between. The chain's CDR3 is CASSLVAGISYNEQFF. CDR3 sequence (DNA): TGTGCCAGCAGCTTAGTTGCGGGCATCTCCTACAATGAGCAGTTCTTC.

The J gene is TRBJ1-2, the V gene TRBV6-5, with D unclear. The germline V gene encodes CDR1 MNHEY and CDR2 SVGAGI. CDR3 size: 12 residues. V lost 2 bases and J 6 bases, leaving 7 bases between the germline ends. CDR3 DNA: TGTGCCAGCAGTTACGGTCCGGATGGCTACACCTTC. Amino acids: CASSYGPDGYTF.